This entry is about one TCR beta chain. The ends lost 2 bases at V and 0 bases at J; junction bases unmatched: 0. From germline, CDR1 is MNHGY and CDR2 SVAAGI. The CDR3 spans 16 residues. This specimen comes from a study of blood T cell repertoires in COVID-19. Method: immunoSEQ multiplex PCR; TCRdb's copy keeps in-frame clones and lacks some. The table records under 200,000 clones, approximately 81% of them present only once. The sequencing sample was made of peripheral blood. V gene TRBV6-9 combines with J gene TRBJ2-1; TRBD2 matches 11 bases. The sequence derives from a woman aged 70-85 years with COVID-19, enrolled during active disease. In DNA form, the CDR3 reads TGTGCCAGCAGTTATACTAGCGGGAGCTCCTACAATGAGCAGTTCTTC. As protein: CASSYTSGSSYNEQFF.